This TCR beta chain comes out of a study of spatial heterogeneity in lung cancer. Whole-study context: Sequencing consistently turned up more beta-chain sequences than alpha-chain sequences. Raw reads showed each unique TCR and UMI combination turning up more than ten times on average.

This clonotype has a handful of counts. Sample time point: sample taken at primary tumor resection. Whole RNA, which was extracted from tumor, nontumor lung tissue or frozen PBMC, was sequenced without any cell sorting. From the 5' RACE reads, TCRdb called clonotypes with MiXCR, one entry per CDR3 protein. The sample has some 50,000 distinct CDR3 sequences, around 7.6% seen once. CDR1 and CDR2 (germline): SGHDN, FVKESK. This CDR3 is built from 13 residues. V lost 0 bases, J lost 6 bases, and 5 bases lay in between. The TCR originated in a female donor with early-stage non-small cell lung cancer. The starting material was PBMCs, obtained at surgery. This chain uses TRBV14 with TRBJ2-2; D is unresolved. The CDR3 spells CASSQDMAGELFF. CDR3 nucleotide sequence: TGTGCCAGCAGCCAAGATATGGCCGGGGAGCTGTTTTTT.